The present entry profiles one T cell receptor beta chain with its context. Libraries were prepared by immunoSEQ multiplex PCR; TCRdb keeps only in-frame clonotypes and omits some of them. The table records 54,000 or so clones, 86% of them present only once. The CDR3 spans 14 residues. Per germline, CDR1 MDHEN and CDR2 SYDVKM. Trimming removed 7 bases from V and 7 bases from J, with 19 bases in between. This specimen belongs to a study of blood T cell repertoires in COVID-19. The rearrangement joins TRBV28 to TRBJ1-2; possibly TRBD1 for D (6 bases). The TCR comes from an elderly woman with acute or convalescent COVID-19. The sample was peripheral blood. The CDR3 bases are TGTGCCAGCACCATAGACAGGCGGGCGTCTGGCTACACCTTC. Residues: CASTIDRRASGYTF.